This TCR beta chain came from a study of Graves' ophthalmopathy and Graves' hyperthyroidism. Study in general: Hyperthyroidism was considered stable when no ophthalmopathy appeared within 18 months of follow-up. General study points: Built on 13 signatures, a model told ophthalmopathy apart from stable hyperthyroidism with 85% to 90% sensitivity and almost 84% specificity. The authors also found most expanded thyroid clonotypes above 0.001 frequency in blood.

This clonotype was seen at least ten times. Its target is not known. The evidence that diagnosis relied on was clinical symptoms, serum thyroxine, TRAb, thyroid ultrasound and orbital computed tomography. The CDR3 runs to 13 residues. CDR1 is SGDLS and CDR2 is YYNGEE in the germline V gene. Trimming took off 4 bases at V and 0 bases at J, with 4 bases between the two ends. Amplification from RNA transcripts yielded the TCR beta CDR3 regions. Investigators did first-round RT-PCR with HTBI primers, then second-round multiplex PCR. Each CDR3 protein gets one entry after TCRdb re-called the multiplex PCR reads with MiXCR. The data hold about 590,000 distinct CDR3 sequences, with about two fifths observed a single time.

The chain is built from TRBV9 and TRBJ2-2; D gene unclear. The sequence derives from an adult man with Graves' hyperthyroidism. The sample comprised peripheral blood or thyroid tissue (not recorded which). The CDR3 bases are TGTGCCAGCAGCTCATCGAACACCGGGGAGCTGTTTTTT. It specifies CASSSSNTGELFF. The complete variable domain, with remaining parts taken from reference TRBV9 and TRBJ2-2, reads DSGVTQTPKHLITATGQRVTLRCSPRSGDLSVYWYQQSLDQGLQFLIQYYNGEERAKGNILERFSAQQFPDLHSELNLSSLELGDSALYFCASSSSNTGELFFGEGSRLTVL.